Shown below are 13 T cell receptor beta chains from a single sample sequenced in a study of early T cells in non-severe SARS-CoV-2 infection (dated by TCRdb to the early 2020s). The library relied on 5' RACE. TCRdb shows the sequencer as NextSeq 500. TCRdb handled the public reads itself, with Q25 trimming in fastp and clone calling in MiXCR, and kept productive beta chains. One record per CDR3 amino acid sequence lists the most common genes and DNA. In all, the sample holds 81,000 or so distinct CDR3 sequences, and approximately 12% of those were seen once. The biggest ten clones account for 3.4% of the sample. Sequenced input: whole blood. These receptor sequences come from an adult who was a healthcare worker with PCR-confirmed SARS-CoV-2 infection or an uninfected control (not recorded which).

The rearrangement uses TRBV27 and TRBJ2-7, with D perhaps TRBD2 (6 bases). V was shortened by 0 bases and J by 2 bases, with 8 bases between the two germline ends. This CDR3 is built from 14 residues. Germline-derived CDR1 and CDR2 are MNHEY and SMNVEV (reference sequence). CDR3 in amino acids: CASSLSAGPYEQYF. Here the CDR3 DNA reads TGTGCCAGCAGTTTATCTGCGGGGCCCTACGAGCAGTACTTC.

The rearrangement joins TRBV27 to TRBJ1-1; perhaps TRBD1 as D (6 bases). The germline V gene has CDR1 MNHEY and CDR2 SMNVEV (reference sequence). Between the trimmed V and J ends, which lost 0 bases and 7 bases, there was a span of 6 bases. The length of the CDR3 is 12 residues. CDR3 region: CASSLSGGEAFF. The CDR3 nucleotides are TGTGCCAGCAGTTTATCAGGGGGTGAAGCTTTCTTT.

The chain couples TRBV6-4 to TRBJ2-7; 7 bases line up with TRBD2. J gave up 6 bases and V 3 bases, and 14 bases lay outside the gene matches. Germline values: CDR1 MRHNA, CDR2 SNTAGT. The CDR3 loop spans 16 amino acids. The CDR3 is CASSEGRRKGGREQYF. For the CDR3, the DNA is TGTGCCAGCAGTGAAGGGCGAAGAAAGGGAGGGCGCGAGCAGTACTTC.

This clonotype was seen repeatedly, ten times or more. The CDR3 DNA sequence: TGCGCCAGCAGCGGAAGAAACAATGAGCAGTTCTTC. Its translation: CASSGRNNEQFF. The chain couples TRBV5-1 to TRBJ2-1; D is ambiguous. Trimming cost V 4 bases and J 5 bases, with 7 bases left between them. Germline V gene lookup returns CDR1 SGHRS and CDR2 YFSETQ. The CDR3 runs 12 residues.

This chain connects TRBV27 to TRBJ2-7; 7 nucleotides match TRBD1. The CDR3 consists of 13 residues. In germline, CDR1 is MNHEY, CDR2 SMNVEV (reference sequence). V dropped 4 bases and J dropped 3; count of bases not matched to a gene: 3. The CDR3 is CASSSTGYYEQYF. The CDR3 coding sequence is TGTGCCAGCAGTTCGACAGGGTACTACGAGCAGTACTTC.

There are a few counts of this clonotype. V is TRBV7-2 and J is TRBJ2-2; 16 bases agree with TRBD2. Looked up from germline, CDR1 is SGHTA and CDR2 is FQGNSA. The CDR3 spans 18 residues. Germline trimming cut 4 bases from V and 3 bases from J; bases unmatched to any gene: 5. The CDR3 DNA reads TGTGCCAGCAGCTCGGGACTAGCGGGAGGGCCAGACACCGGGGAGCTGTTTTTT. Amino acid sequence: CASSSGLAGGPDTGELFF.

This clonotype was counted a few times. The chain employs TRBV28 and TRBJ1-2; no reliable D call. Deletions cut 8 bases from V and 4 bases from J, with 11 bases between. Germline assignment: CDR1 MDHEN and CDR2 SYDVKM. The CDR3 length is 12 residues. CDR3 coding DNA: TGTGCCAGCGTCAGGCCCCTCTATGGCTACACCTTC. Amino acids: CASVRPLYGYTF.

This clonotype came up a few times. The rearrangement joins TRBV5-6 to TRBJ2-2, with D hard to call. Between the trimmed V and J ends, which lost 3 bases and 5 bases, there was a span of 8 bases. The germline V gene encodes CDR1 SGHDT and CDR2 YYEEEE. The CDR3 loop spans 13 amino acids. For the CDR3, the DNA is TGTGCCAGCAGCTGGGATGGGACCGGGGAGCTGTTTTTT. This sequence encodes CASSWDGTGELFF.

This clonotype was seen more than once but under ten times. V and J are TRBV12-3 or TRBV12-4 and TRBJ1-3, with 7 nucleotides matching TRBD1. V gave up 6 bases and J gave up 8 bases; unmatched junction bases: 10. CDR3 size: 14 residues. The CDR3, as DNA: TGTGCCAGCAGGGGGGACAGACTAGGGGACACCATATATTTT. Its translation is CASRGDRLGDTIYF.

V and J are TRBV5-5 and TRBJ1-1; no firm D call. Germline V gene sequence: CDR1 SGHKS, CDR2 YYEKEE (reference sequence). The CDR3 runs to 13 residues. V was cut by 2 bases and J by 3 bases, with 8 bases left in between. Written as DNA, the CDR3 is TGTGCCAGCAGCTTTTGGGTTGACACTGAAGCTTTCTTT. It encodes CASSFWVDTEAFF.

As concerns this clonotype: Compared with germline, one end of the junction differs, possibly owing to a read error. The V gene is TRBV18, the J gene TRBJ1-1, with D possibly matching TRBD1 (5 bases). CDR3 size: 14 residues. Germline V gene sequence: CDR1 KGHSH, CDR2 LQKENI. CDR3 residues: CANSPREGSTEAFF. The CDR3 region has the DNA TGTGCCAACTCACCAAGGGAGGGGAGCACTGAAGCTTTCTTT.

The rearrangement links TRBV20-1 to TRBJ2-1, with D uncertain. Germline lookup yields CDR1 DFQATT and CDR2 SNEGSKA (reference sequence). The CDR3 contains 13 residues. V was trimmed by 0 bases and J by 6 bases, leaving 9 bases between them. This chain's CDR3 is CSARDGVTNEQFF. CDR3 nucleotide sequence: TGCAGTGCTAGAGATGGGGTGACCAATGAGCAGTTCTTC.

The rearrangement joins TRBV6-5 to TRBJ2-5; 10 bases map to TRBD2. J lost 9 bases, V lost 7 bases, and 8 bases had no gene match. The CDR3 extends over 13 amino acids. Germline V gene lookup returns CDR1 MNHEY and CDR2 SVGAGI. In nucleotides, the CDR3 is TGTGCCAGCACTCTAGCGGGGGCCACGGCCCAGTACTTC. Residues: CASTLAGATAQYF.